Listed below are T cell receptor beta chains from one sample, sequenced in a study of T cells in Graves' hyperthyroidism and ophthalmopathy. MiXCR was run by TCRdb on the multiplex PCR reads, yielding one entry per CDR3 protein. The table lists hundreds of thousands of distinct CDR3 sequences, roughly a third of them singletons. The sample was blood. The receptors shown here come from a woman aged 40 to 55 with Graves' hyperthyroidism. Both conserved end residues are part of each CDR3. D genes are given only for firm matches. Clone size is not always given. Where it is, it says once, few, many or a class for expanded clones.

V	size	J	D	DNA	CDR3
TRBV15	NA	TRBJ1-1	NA	TGTGCCACCAGCAGCTCAGGACGAAACACTGAAGCTTTCTTT	CATSSSGRNTEAFF
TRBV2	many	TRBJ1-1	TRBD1	TGTGCCAGCAGTGACCAGACAGGGGGAGGGACTGAAGCTTTCTTT	CASSDQTGGGTEAFF
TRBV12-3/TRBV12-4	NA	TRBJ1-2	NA	TGTGCCAGCAGTAGTCCCGCGGGGGGCTACACCTTC	CASSSPAGGYTF
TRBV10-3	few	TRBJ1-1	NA	TGTGCCATCAGTGAGTCGCCAGGGGTTGAAGCTTTCTTT	CAISESPGVEAFF
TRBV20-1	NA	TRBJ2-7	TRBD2	TGCAGTGCTAGTTCGGGGACTAGCGGGCCGATCTCCTACGAGCAGTACTTC	CSASSGTSGPISYEQYF
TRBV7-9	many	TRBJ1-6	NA	TGTGCCAGCAGCATACCCGGAGGATCACCCCTCCACTTT	CASSIPGGSPLHF
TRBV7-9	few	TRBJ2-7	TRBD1	TGTGCCAGCAGCTGGGGAACCGGGACAGGGGGTCGGCACGAGCAGTACTTC	CASSWGTGTGGRHEQYF
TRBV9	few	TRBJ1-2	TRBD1	TGTGCCAGCAGCGATACAGGGGATGATGGCTACACCTTC	CASSDTGDDGYTF
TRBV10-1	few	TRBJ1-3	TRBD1	TGCGCCAGCCGGGGACAGGGGCCGGCTGGAAACACCATATATTTT	CASRGQGPAGNTIYF
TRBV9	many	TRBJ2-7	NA	TGTGCCAGCAGCGTAGGGTATGGCTACGAGCAGTACTTC	CASSVGYGYEQYF
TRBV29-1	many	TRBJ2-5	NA	TGCAGCGTTTTGGGGCAGAACGGAGGGACAAAGACCCAGTACTTC	CSVLGQNGGTKTQYF
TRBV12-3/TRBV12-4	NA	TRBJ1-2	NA	TGTGCCAGCAGTTTAAGTACGGTACCTTCTGGCTACACCTTC	CASSLSTVPSGYTF
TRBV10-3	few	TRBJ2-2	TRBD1	TGTGCCATCAGATTTACAGGGGTCGACGGGGAGCTGTTTTTT	CAIRFTGVDGELFF
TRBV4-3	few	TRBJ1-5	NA	TGCGCCAGCAGCCAAGTGGTGGGGGACAATCAGCCCCAGCATTTT	CASSQVVGDNQPQHF
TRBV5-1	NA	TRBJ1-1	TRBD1	TGCGCCAGCAGCTTGGCCGGGTTTAAGGGACAGCGGGCTTTCTTT	CASSLAGFKGQRAFF
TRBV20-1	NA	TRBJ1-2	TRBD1	TGCAGTGCTACGGGGCGGACAGGCGCTTCCGGCTACACCTTC	CSATGRTGASGYTF